The next 15 T cell receptor beta chains were all read from a single sample in a study of CD8+ T cells in alopecia areata. The treatment was: oral pan-JAK inhibitor, 5-10 mg twice daily. TCR sequencing used cDNA made by reverse transcription of extracted RNA. Some clones are missing from TCRdb's copy, which holds only in-frame ones; the method was immunoSEQ multiplex PCR. Seen here are approximately 210,000 clones, about three fifths observed once, and the top ten hold 4% to 5%. The sequences come from CD4+ T cells sorted from blood, collected at week 4, from a patient treated with tofacitinib. The receptors were gathered from a human donor with alopecia areata.

In this sample, this clone turned up once. The chain couples TRBV2 to TRBJ2-7; maybe TRBD2 (6 bases). The CDR3 consists of 13 residues. CDR1 and CDR2 (germline): SNHLY, FYNNEI. Trimming stripped 5 bases from V and 2 bases from J, with 10 bases between. The CDR3 nucleotides are TGTGCCAGCAGTCCCAGGGAGGCCTACGAGCAGTACTTC. Its translation is CASSPREAYEQYF.

This clone appeared a few times. The J gene is TRBJ1-1, the V gene TRBV9; a weak D match, TRBD1 (5 bases). Deletions cut 0 bases from V and 0 bases from J, with 9 bases between. Germline V gives CDR1 SGDLS, CDR2 YYNGEE. This CDR3 contains 15 residues. The CDR3 here is CASSVDPGVNTEAFF. The CDR3 DNA reads as TGTGCCAGCAGCGTAGACCCGGGGGTGAACACTGAAGCTTTCTTT.

This clone has just a few counts. The J gene is TRBJ1-1, the V gene TRBV7-2; the D gene is possibly TRBD1 (6 bases). Germline assignment: CDR1 SGHTA and CDR2 FQGNSA. Between the trimmed V and J ends, which lost 5 bases and 5 bases, there was a span of 15 bases. The CDR3 is 14 residues long. The CDR3 nucleotides are TGTGCCAGCAGCCAACACCACAGGGCGACTGAAGCTTTCTTT. The encoded protein is CASSQHHRATEAFF.

The CDR3 DNA reads TGCAGCGTACGCCGGGGTTTCCAAGGCTACACCTTC. It encodes CSVRRGFQGYTF. The chain carries TRBV29-1 and TRBJ1-2; unclear D gene. Trimming cost V 6 bases and J 8 bases, with 16 bases left between them. Germline V gene data show CDR1 as SQVTM and CDR2 as ANQGSEA. The CDR3 length is 12 residues.

The V call is TRBV19, the J call TRBJ1-1, with 8 bases aligning to TRBD1. The CDR3 contains 15 residues. V gave up 7 bases and J gave up 4 bases; unmatched junction bases: 11. Germline V CDR1 and CDR2: LNHDA, SQIVND (reference sequence). The CDR3 coding sequence is TGTGCCAGTACCTTCAGGGGGCGAAGGAGCACTGAAGCTTTCTTT. Amino acid sequence: CASTFRGRRSTEAFF. The variable domain in full, with the rest retrieved from reference TRBV19 and TRBJ1-1, is DGGITQSPKYLFRKEGQNVTLSCEQNLNHDAMYWYRQDPGQGLRLIYYSQIVNDFQKGDIAEGYSVSREKKESFPLTVTSAQKNPTAFYLCASTFRGRRSTEAFFGQGTRLTVV.

CDR3 region: CASSISGNTEAFF. CDR3 nucleotides: TGTGCCAGTAGTATAAGCGGGAACACTGAAGCTTTCTTT. The genes are TRBV19 and TRBJ1-1; no firm D call. The CDR3 extends over 13 amino acids. Trimming stripped 2 bases from V and 1 base from J, with 5 bases between. The germline gives CDR1 LNHDA, CDR2 SQIVND (reference sequence).

The J gene is TRBJ2-3, the V gene TRBV25-1; D not certain. Judging by the DNA end, TRBJ1-5 fits better; the J call may be wrong. The CDR3 consists of 14 residues. Germline V lookup: CDR1 MGHDK, CDR2 SYGVNS. DNA of the CDR3: TGTGCCAGCAGTGACCTAGCGGTCACAGATACGCAGCATTTT. It translates to CASSDLAVTDTQHF.

The V and J genes are TRBV4-1 and TRBJ2-5, with D perhaps matching TRBD2 (6 bases). Trimming pared 0 bases from V and 2 bases from J, leaving 13 bases between. The CDR3 has 16 amino acids. Germline CDR1 is MGHRA and CDR2 is YSYEKL. The CDR3 DNA reads TGCGCCAGCAGCCAAGACGGCGGCGGGGTACAAGAGACCCAGTACTTC. Residues: CASSQDGGGVQETQYF.

The V call is TRBV29-1, the J call TRBJ2-5; TRBD2 aligns across 7 bases. The CDR3 sequence is 15 residues long. Germline-derived CDR1 and CDR2 are SQVTM and ANQGSEA. The junction had 10 bases not matched to a gene; V was cut back by 4 bases and J by 2 bases. In DNA, the CDR3 is TGCAGCGTTGGGGGAGGGTCGACGAGTCAAGAGACCCAGTACTTC. Its protein is CSVGGGSTSQETQYF.

The V and J genes are TRBV7-9 and TRBJ2-7, with 7 bases fitting TRBD1. CDR1 is SEHNR and CDR2 is FQNEAQ in the germline V gene (reference sequence). V shed 4 bases, J shed 5 bases, and the junction held 2 bases outside the gene matches. The CDR3 has 12 amino acids. CDR3 sequence (DNA): TGTGCCAGCAGCTCGACAGGGAACGAGCAGTACTTC. Its translation: CASSSTGNEQYF. The variable domain in full, with the rest retrieved from reference TRBV7-9 and TRBJ2-7, is DTGVSQNPRHKITKRGQNVTFRCDPISEHNRLYWYRQTLGQGPEFLTYFQNEAQLEKSRLLSDRFSAERPKGSFSTLEIQRTEQGDSAMYLCASSSTGNEQYFGPGTRLTVT.

The V gene is TRBV9, the J gene TRBJ1-1; 11 bases are a match to TRBD1. The CDR3 is 17 residues long. Germline CDR1 and CDR2: SGDLS and YYNGEE. V dropped 4 bases and J dropped 6; count of bases not matched to a gene: 14. DNA of the CDR3: TGTGCCAGCAGCCCGAGGACAGGGGGCCCCCGGGACGCTGAAGCTTTCTTT. This codes for CASSPRTGGPRDAEAFF.

This clone was detected a few times. The chain is built from TRBV7-9 and TRBJ2-5; D gene uncertain. CDR1 is SEHNR and CDR2 is FQNEAQ in the germline V gene (reference sequence). Trimming took 2 bases from V and 2 from J, leaving 6 bases between them. This CDR3 contains 13 residues. This chain's CDR3 is CASSLIGQETQYF. Written as DNA, the CDR3 is TGTGCCAGCAGCTTAATCGGACAAGAGACCCAGTACTTC.

This sequence joins TRBV7-2 and TRBJ2-7, with unresolved D. This CDR3 has 12 residues. Trimming shortened V by 5 bases and J by 2 bases, and 7 bases separated the two germline ends. Germline V gives CDR1 SGHTA, CDR2 FQGNSA. The CDR3 DNA reads TGTGCCAGCAGCCAATACCCCTACGAGCAGTACTTC. Its translation: CASSQYPYEQYF. Combining the CDR3 with reference TRBV7-2 and TRBJ2-7 gives the whole variable domain GAGVSQSPSNKVTEKGKDVELRCDPISGHTALYWYRQSLGQGLEFLIYFQGNSAPDKSGLPSDRFSAERTGGSVSTLTIQRTQQEDSAVYLCASSQYPYEQYFGPGTRLTVT.

The V call is TRBV6-6, the J call TRBJ1-1, with D maybe TRBD1 (6 bases). V was shortened by 6 bases and J by 1 base, with 9 bases between the two germline ends. From germline, CDR1 is MNHNY and CDR2 SVGAGI (reference sequence). The CDR3 has 13 amino acids. CDR3 protein: CASRSQGNTEAFF. The CDR3 bases are TGTGCCAGCAGGTCACAGGGGAACACTGAAGCTTTCTTT.

The V gene is TRBV30, the J gene TRBJ2-2; D might be TRBD1 or TRBD2, each matching 5 bases. CDR1 is GTSNPN, CDR2 SVGIG, per germline (reference sequence). The CDR3 loop spans 15 amino acids. V dropped 3 bases and J dropped 8 bases, with 19 bases sitting between them. This CDR3 is CAWSQPGTWGGELFF. In DNA form, the CDR3 reads TGTGCCTGGAGCCAACCCGGGACGTGGGGTGGGGAGCTGTTTTTT.